The 32 T cell receptor beta chains in this list originate from one sample, sequenced in a study of Tregs in tolerant kidney transplant recipients. The method was immunoSEQ multiplex PCR; TCRdb's version includes in-frame clones alone and lacks a portion of them. Here the sample table reports tens of thousands of clones. The sequencing used CD4+ T cells from blood, collected before the transplant. The receptor source for this set is a human donor who received a combined kidney and bone marrow transplant.

As concerns this clone: With the read ending 3 residues before the CDR3 end, the germline J gene is used to fill in that end. V is TRBV30 and J is TRBJ2-1; possibly TRBD1 for D (6 bases). Germline V gene sequence: CDR1 GTSNPN, CDR2 SVGIG (reference sequence). The V and J ends lost 0 bases and 0 bases respectively, with 15 bases between them. The CDR3 contains 17 residues. CDR3 DNA, as far as it was read: TGTGCCTGGAGTGTACTAGGGACATCAAGCTCCTACAATGAG. This translates into CAWSVLGTSSSYNE. The full CDR3 reads CAWSVLGTSSSYNEQFF.

In the case of this clone: Coverage ceases 3 residues before the CDR3 finishes, and the germline J gene fills in the end. J is TRBJ2-5 and V is TRBV11-1; D gene ambiguous. V shed 5 bases and J shed 1 base, with 8 bases lying between them. CDR3 size: 13 residues. CDR1 and CDR2 (germline): SGHAT, FQDESV (reference sequence). The sequenced CDR3 bases are TGTGCCAGCAGCGTGGGCTTCCAAGAGACC. This codes for CASSVGFQET. The entire CDR3 is CASSVGFQETQYF.

The CDR3 spells CASSFRAGRDEQFF. The part of the CDR3 DNA that was read is TGTGCCAGCAGCTTTAGGGCCGGTCGAGATGAG. The chain links TRBV7-2 to TRBJ2-1; D remains ambiguous. The read finishes 3 residues shy of the CDR3 end, and the germline J gene is used to complete it. Germline V gene lookup returns CDR1 SGHTA and CDR2 FQGNSA. The ends were cut back, 3 bases at V and 8 bases at J, with 14 bases in the middle. This CDR3 spans 14 amino acids.

Of note for this clone: The missing CDR3 end, 3 residues past where the read stops, is filled in from the germline J gene. This chain connects TRBV18 to TRBJ1-5, with TRBD1 identical over 7 bases. Germline-derived CDR1 and CDR2 are KGHSH and LQKENI. The CDR3 totals 18 residues. V lost 2 bases and J lost 0; bases outside the gene matches: 10. CDR3 protein: CASSPTGVTSNSNQPQHF. The CDR3 bases that were read are TGTGCCAGCTCACCAACAGGGGTTACCTCTAATAGCAATCAGCCC. Using reference TRBV18 and TRBJ1-5 for the parts outside the CDR3, the full variable domain is NAGVMQNPRHLVRRRGQEARLRCSPMKGHSHVYWYRQLPEEGLKFMVYLQKENIIDESGMPKERFSAEFPKEGPSILRIQQVVRGDSAAYFCASSPTGVTSNSNQPQHFGDGTRLSIL.

Points on this clone: The CDR3 is cut off 3 residues early in the read; its end comes from the germline J gene. V is TRBV29-1 and J is TRBJ2-7, with D unclear. The CDR3 length is 13 residues. The V end was cut by 6 bases, the J end by 5 bases, with 17 bases between. The germline V gene has CDR1 SQVTM and CDR2 ANQGSEA. The CDR3 loop is CSVGSISWHEQYF. The CDR3 bases that were read are TGCAGCGTCGGGTCGATCTCTTGGCACGAG.

A word on this clone: The CDR3 extends 3 residues past the end of the read, so its final part is completed from the germline J gene. The V and J genes are TRBV6-2 or TRBV6-3 and TRBJ1-5, with D possibly matching TRBD1 (5 bases). V was cut by 5 bases and J by 7 bases, with 12 bases left in between. This CDR3 has 13 amino acids. CDR1 is MNHEY and CDR2 is SVGEGT in the germline V gene. The sequenced CDR3 bases are TGTGCCAGCAGTGGGGGGTTTGGGCAGCCC. Protein sequence: CASSGGFGQP. The whole CDR3 protein is CASSGGFGQPQHF.

On this clone itself: The read is 3 residues too short to cover the CDR3 end, so that end is filled in from the germline J gene. The V call is TRBV7-6, the J call TRBJ1-5; a weak D match, TRBD1 (5 bases). The germline V and J ends were trimmed by 2 bases and 3 bases, with 14 bases remaining between them. The CDR3 is 16 amino acids. From germline, CDR1 is SGHVS and CDR2 FNYEAQ. The CDR3 loop reads CASSLTDSMNNQPQHF. Partial CDR3 DNA: TGTGCCAGCAGCTTAACCGACAGTATGAACAATCAGCCC.

Notes on this clone: Read sequence stops 3 residues before the CDR3 end, and the germline J gene provides the missing end. The gene calls are TRBV2 and TRBJ1-3, with 10 positions matching TRBD1. This CDR3 spans 15 amino acids. The V gene end was trimmed by 6 bases and the J gene end by 8 bases; junction bases not matched to a gene: 10. Germline values: CDR1 SNHLY, CDR2 FYNNEI. The CDR3 is CASSRDRGSVDTIYF. The CDR3 bases that were read are TGTGCCAGCAGCCGGGACAGGGGATCCGTGGACACC. The complete variable domain, with remaining parts taken from reference TRBV2 and TRBJ1-3, reads EPEVTQTPSHQVTQMGQEVILRCVPISNHLYFYWYRQILGQKVEFLVSFYNNEISEKSEIFDDQFSVERPDGSNFTLKIRSTKLEDSAMYFCASSRDRGSVDTIYFGEGSWLTVV.

Concerning this clone itself: The CDR3 end is not reached by the read, which stops 3 residues before it; the germline J gene fills it in. This chain connects TRBV6-2 or TRBV6-3 to TRBJ1-1; tentative D call: TRBD1 (5 bases). The CDR3 contains 16 residues. The germline V and J ends were trimmed by 7 bases and 0 bases, with 18 bases remaining between them. In germline, CDR1 is MNHEY, CDR2 SVGEGT. The CDR3 loop reads CASKAGGARLNTEAFF. CDR3 DNA, as far as it was read: TGTGCCAGCAAAGCGGGTGGGGCTAGACTGAACACTGAA.

With regard to this clone: The CDR3 end lies 3 residues beyond the end of the read and is filled in from the germline J gene. The chain has TRBV5-6 and TRBJ2-5, with TRBD1 identical over 7 bases. Germline V gives CDR1 SGHDT, CDR2 YYEEEE. The V and J ends lost 4 bases and 2 bases, in that order; junction bases with no gene match: 8. The CDR3 loop spans 15 amino acids. This chain's CDR3 is CASSATYRGQETQYF. The CDR3 DNA, read in part, is TGTGCCAGCAGCGCAACGTACAGGGGACAAGAGACC.

To note about this clone: With the read ending 3 residues before the CDR3 end, the germline J gene is used to fill in that end. The J gene is TRBJ1-6, the V gene TRBV5-6; no clear D. From germline, CDR1 is SGHDT and CDR2 YYEEEE. The CDR3 contains 14 residues. V dropped 0 bases and J dropped 7 bases, with 8 bases sitting between them. CDR3 protein: CASSLVGYNSPLHF. CDR3 DNA (partial): TGTGCCAGCAGCTTGGTAGGGTACAATTCACCC.

For this clone: The read halts 3 residues ahead of the CDR3 end, with the missing end drawn from the germline J gene. The chain joins TRBV7-2 to TRBJ2-3, with 10 positions matching TRBD2. V was clipped by 5 bases and J by 4 bases; unmatched bases: 3. The germline gives CDR1 SGHTA, CDR2 FQGNSA. This CDR3 is 14 amino acids long. CDR3 bases read: TGTGCCAGCAGCCGAGCGGGAGGGGCAGATACG. It codes for CASSRAGGADT. The full CDR3 reads CASSRAGGADTQYF.

As concerns this clone: With the read ending 3 residues before the CDR3 end, the germline J gene is used to fill in that end. The chain couples TRBV20-1 to TRBJ1-6; 7 bases agree with TRBD1. V lost 3 bases, J lost 0 bases, and 8 bases stayed unmatched. CDR3 size: 17 residues. Germline V gene lookup returns CDR1 DFQATT and CDR2 SNEGSKA (reference sequence). CDR3 protein: CSARPPDRLSYNSPLHF. The part of the CDR3 DNA that was read is TGCAGTGCTAGGCCCCCGGACAGGCTCTCCTATAATTCACCC.

Points on this clone: The CDR3 end falls 3 residues outside the read, so it is completed with the germline J gene. This chain joins TRBV30 and TRBJ1-1; D perhaps matches TRBD1 (6 bases). This CDR3 has 13 amino acids. Germline CDR1 reads GTSNPN; CDR2 reads SVGIG (reference sequence). Incomplete CDR3 DNA: TGTGCCTGGAGTTTGTCGACAGGAGGAAAA. It is translated as CAWSLSTGGK. The complete CDR3 reads CAWSLSTGGKAFF.

As regards this clone: The read comes to an end 3 residues before the CDR3 does, leaving the germline J gene to fill in the end. The V gene is TRBV5-1, the J gene TRBJ2-4; 9 bases are a match to TRBD2. V lost 4 bases to trimming and J lost 7 bases; unmatched junction nucleotides: 12. This CDR3 has 16 amino acids. Looked up from germline, CDR1 is SGHRS and CDR2 is YFSETQ. Incomplete CDR3 DNA: TGCGCCAGCAGCCTATCGATAGCGGGAGATGGGAACATT. The encoded protein is CASSLSIAGDGNI. From start to end, the CDR3 is CASSLSIAGDGNIQYF. Supplemented by reference TRBV5-1 and TRBJ2-4, the full variable domain reads KAGVTQTPRYLIKTRGQQVTLSCSPISGHRSVSWYQQTPGQGLQFLFEYFSETQRNKGNFPGRFSGRQFSNSRSEMNVSTLELGDSALYLCASSLSIAGDGNIQYFGAGTRLSVL.

As for this clone: The sequenced fragment ends 3 residues before the CDR3 boundary, so the rest is inferred from the germline J gene. The chain carries TRBV5-5 and TRBJ1-6; D may be TRBD1 (6 bases). Germline CDR1 is SGHKS and CDR2 is YYEKEE (reference sequence). There are 14 residues in the CDR3. With 4 bases removed from V and 6 bases from J, the gap between germline ends came to 11 bases. The CDR3 loop is CASSLQGINSPLHF. CDR3 DNA (partial): TGTGCCAGCAGCCTTCAGGGGATTAATTCACCC.

As for this clone: From the germline J gene comes the end of the CDR3, since the read stops 3 residues before it. This rearrangement joins TRBV20-1 to TRBJ2-1, with D tentatively TRBD1 (6 bases). The V gene lost 6 bases and the J gene lost 5 bases, with 17 bases spanning the gap. The CDR3 has 14 amino acids. In germline, CDR1 is DFQATT, CDR2 SNEGSKA (reference sequence). CDR3 DNA, as far as it was read: TGCAGTGCGGGGATCCCGGGACAAAACAATGAG. Protein: CSAGIPGQNNE. The complete CDR3 sequence is CSAGIPGQNNEQFF.

As to this clone: The observed sequence ends 3 residues before the CDR3 terminus, with the missing tail filled in from the germline J gene. The chain carries TRBV7-2 and TRBJ2-5; 12 nucleotides match TRBD2. The CDR3 is 15 amino acids. Germline CDR1 SGHTA, CDR2 FQGNSA. The V segment lost 2 bases and the J segment 7 bases; nucleotides outside the gene matches: 5. CDR3 DNA, as far as it was read: TGTGCCAGCAGCTTAAACCCTAGCGGGAGGGGGACC. Amino acid sequence: CASSLNPSGRGT. The entire CDR3 reads CASSLNPSGRGTQYF.

In the case of this clone: The read comes to an end 3 residues before the CDR3 does, leaving the germline J gene to fill in the end. The rearrangement joins TRBV5-1 to TRBJ2-5; TRBD2 matches 11 bases. Unmatched junction bases numbered 9, after V lost 0 bases and J lost 5 bases. Germline CDR1 and CDR2: SGHRS and YFSETQ. This CDR3 is built from 17 residues. The CDR3: CASSLAVAGGPGETQYF. Incomplete CDR3 DNA: TGCGCCAGCAGCTTGGCGGTAGCGGGAGGGCCGGGGGAGACC. The whole variable domain, remainder taken from reference TRBV5-1 and TRBJ2-5, is KAGVTQTPRYLIKTRGQQVTLSCSPISGHRSVSWYQQTPGQGLQFLFEYFSETQRNKGNFPGRFSGRQFSNSRSEMNVSTLELGDSALYLCASSLAVAGGPGETQYFGPGTRLLVL.

With respect to this clone: The read finishes 3 residues shy of the CDR3 end, and the germline J gene is used to complete it. The J gene is TRBJ2-1, the V gene TRBV7-6; D unresolved. The CDR3 extends over 15 amino acids. Trimming took 5 bases from V and 0 from J, leaving 11 bases between them. From germline, CDR1 is SGHVS and CDR2 FNYEAQ. The sequenced part of the CDR3 DNA is TGTGCCAGCAGCCCCCCCCGCAGCTCCTACAATGAG. This encodes CASSPPRSSYNE. The whole CDR3 reads CASSPPRSSYNEQFF.

As concerns this clone: The read halts 3 residues ahead of the CDR3 end, with the missing end drawn from the germline J gene. The rearrangement uses TRBV7-9 and TRBJ1-3, with D uncertain. Trimming took 6 bases from V and 2 from J, leaving 14 bases between them. Germline V gene lookup returns CDR1 SEHNR and CDR2 FQNEAQ (reference sequence). CDR3 length: 15 residues. CDR3 in amino acids: CASSPSGLPGNTIYF. The CDR3 bases that were read are TGTGCCAGCAGTCCTTCGGGGTTACCTGGAAACACC. The full variable domain, its missing parts supplied by reference TRBV7-9 and TRBJ1-3, is DTGVSQNPRHKITKRGQNVTFRCDPISEHNRLYWYRQTLGQGPEFLTYFQNEAQLEKSRLLSDRFSAERPKGSFSTLEIQRTEQGDSAMYLCASSPSGLPGNTIYFGEGSWLTVV.

Remarks on this clone: The missing CDR3 end, 3 residues past where the read stops, is filled in from the germline J gene. This chain uses TRBV30 with TRBJ1-6, with D possibly TRBD1 on 5 matching bases. V lost 4 bases to trimming and J lost 4 bases, with 11 bases between them. CDR3 length: 14 residues. Per germline, CDR1 GTSNPN and CDR2 SVGIG (reference sequence). CDR3 DNA, as far as it was read: TGTGCCTGGAAAAGCGACAGTTATAATTCACCC. It specifies CAWKSDSYNSP. The complete CDR3 protein is CAWKSDSYNSPLHF.

A word on this clone: The read comes to an end 3 residues before the CDR3 does, leaving the germline J gene to fill in the end. The chain employs TRBV5-1 and TRBJ2-1, with 9 bases matching TRBD2. Germline trimming cut 4 bases from V and 4 bases from J; bases unmatched to any gene: 6. The CDR3 is made up of 15 amino acids. Germline-derived CDR1 and CDR2 are SGHRS and YFSETQ. The sequenced CDR3 bases are TGCGCCAGCAGCAGCACTAGCGGGTATTACAATGAG. Its protein is CASSSTSGYYNE. In full, the CDR3 is CASSSTSGYYNEQFF.

As regards this clone: The read ends 3 residues early relative to the CDR3; the germline J gene fills the gap. The V gene is TRBV7-9, the J gene TRBJ1-4; a weak D match, TRBD1 (5 bases). Germline assignment: CDR1 SEHNR and CDR2 FQNEAQ (reference sequence). CDR3 size: 14 residues. The CDR3: CASSYRDGGKELFF. The CDR3 bases that were read are TGTGCCAGCAGCTATCGGGACGGGGGGAAGGAA. The full variable domain, its missing parts supplied by reference TRBV7-9 and TRBJ1-4, is DTGVSQNPRHKITKRGQNVTFRCDPISEHNRLYWYRQTLGQGPEFLTYFQNEAQLEKSRLLSDRFSAERPKGSFSTLEIQRTEQGDSAMYLCASSYRDGGKELFFGSGTQLSVL.

A word on this clone: The junction departs from germline at one end; a sequencing error may be responsible. The read comes to an end 3 residues before the CDR3 does, leaving the germline J gene to fill in the end. The chain has TRBV4-2 and TRBJ2-3; D gene ambiguous. From germline, CDR1 is LGHNA and CDR2 YNFKEQ. The CDR3 runs to 13 residues. CDR3 protein: CASSQEIGDTQYF. The covered CDR3 bases are TGCGCCAGCAGCCAAGAAATAGGGGATACG.

Turning to this clone: The read falls 3 residues short of the CDR3 end, and the missing part is taken from the germline J gene. The gene calls are TRBV19 and TRBJ1-5; a weak D match, TRBD1 (6 bases). The CDR3 length is 13 residues. Germline-derived CDR1 and CDR2 are LNHDA and SQIVND (reference sequence). Trimming pared 7 bases from V and 6 bases from J, leaving 13 bases between. Partial CDR3 DNA: TGTGCCAGTACCATGCAGGGGAGTCAGCCC. This encodes CASTMQGSQP. The whole CDR3 sequence reads CASTMQGSQPQHF.

Concerning this clone itself: The read terminates 3 residues before the CDR3 end, so the remaining end is supplied by the germline J gene. The V call is TRBV7-3, the J call TRBJ2-1, with D unresolved. Trimming removed 2 bases from V and 1 base from J, with 9 bases in between. Germline V lookup: CDR1 SGHTA, CDR2 FQGTGA. This CDR3 is built from 15 residues. The chain's CDR3 is CASSLGPLSYNEQFF. The DNA read from the CDR3 is TGTGCCAGCAGCTTAGGGCCACTTTCCTACAATGAG.

Comment on this clone: The read gets to within 3 residues of the CDR3 end, and the germline J gene fills in the rest. The rearrangement joins TRBV2 to TRBJ2-7; a weak D match, TRBD2 (6 bases). Trimming left V 6 bases short and J 3 bases short, with 15 bases between. The CDR3 has 14 residues. Per germline, CDR1 SNHLY and CDR2 FYNNEI. The CDR3 loop reads CASRGGAGDYEQYF. The covered CDR3 bases are TGTGCCAGCAGGGGAGGAGCCGGGGACTACGAG.

Partial CDR3 DNA: TGTGCCAGCAGCCAAAACCAGGGAGCAGATACG. Protein sequence: CASSQNQGADT. In full, the CDR3 reads CASSQNQGADTQYF. This chain connects TRBV11-2 to TRBJ2-3, with D perhaps TRBD1 or TRBD2 (5 bases each). The CDR3 end lies 3 residues beyond the end of the read and is filled in from the germline J gene. This CDR3 comprises 14 residues. The germline V gene encodes CDR1 SGHAT and CDR2 FQNNGV. Trimming pared 5 bases from V and 4 bases from J, leaving 13 bases between.

Notes on this clone: The read stops 3 residues short of the end of the CDR3; the missing end is completed from the germline J gene. The chain joins TRBV20-1 to TRBJ2-7; D not resolved. Trimming pared 4 bases from V and 6 bases from J, leaving 10 bases between. The germline V gene has CDR1 DFQATT and CDR2 SNEGSKA (reference sequence). This CDR3 spans 11 amino acids. The covered CDR3 bases are TGCAGTGCTATTCCCCAGGCCGAG. Residues: CSAIPQAE. The CDR3 in its entirety is CSAIPQAEQYF.

Turning to this clone: The missing CDR3 end, 3 residues past where the read stops, is filled in from the germline J gene. V usage is TRBV20-1 and J usage is TRBJ2-5, with 11 bases identical to TRBD2. Germline lookup yields CDR1 DFQATT and CDR2 SNEGSKA (reference sequence). V shed 1 base, J shed 1 base, and the junction held 5 bases outside the gene matches. The CDR3 is 16 amino acids. The CDR3 bases that were read are TGCAGTGCTAGAGCCGGGACTAGCGGCCCCCAAGAGACC. Its protein product is CSARAGTSGPQET. The CDR3 in full is CSARAGTSGPQETQYF.

Turning to this clone: Read coverage stops 3 residues before the CDR3 terminus; the germline J gene supplies the remainder. The chain couples TRBV7-2 to TRBJ1-5; 7 positions agree with TRBD1. The CDR3 is made up of 15 amino acids. The V gene end was trimmed by 4 bases and the J gene end by 0 bases; junction bases not matched to a gene: 3. Germline-derived CDR1 and CDR2 are SGHTA and FQGNSA. CDR3 bases read: TGTGCCAGCAGCTGGGACAGAGATAGCAATCAGCCC. It is translated as CASSWDRDSNQP. The entire CDR3 protein is CASSWDRDSNQPQHF.